This T cell receptor (beta chain) was identified during a study of T cells expressing NK-cell markers. The germline CDR1 and CDR2 sequences are SGHTS and YDEGEE. The CDR3 is made up of 17 amino acids. Synthesis of TCR beta cDNA relied on 5'RACE template switching carrying UMIs. TCRdb re-called the 5' RACE reads and gives one entry per CDR3 protein, without DNA. The sample table sets out about 550,000 distinct CDR3 sequences. The sequencing input was blood T cells: a sorted CD56 or NKG2C T cell subset, CD4+ or CD8+ T cells, or bulk PBMC T cells (not recorded which). The rearrangement uses TRBV5-8 and TRBJ2-2; checking the TCRdb D call of TRBD2 is not possible without DNA. The origin of this receptor is a man between 18 and 35 years old in good health. The CDR3 loop reads CASSLVQTRPNTGELFF. Based on the CDR3 plus reference TRBV5-8 and TRBJ2-2, the full variable domain is EAGVTQSPTHLIKTRGQQATLRCSPISGHTSVYWYQQALGLGLQFLLWYDEGEERNRGNFPPRFSGRQFPNYSSELNVNALELEDSALYLCASSLVQTRPNTGELFFGEGSRLTVL.